This TCR beta chain was sequenced in a study of beta chain features in type 1 diabetes. Points from the study as a whole: Whether HLA type affects TCRB rearrangement stayed undetermined in the present work. In all four CD4+ subsets, TCRB CDR3 length was significantly, moderately reduced in type 1 diabetes. Fewer insertions but more deletions were seen at VDJ junctions in type 1 diabetes patients.

As regards this clone: The antigen remains undetermined.

The whole isolated RNA underwent reverse transcription, so sequencing captured expressed TCRB transcripts. About 3.57 million reads per sample were averaged for naive, central memory and regulatory samples. The protocol was immunoSEQ multiplex PCR, while the TCRdb copy is restricted to in-frame clones and leaves out a portion. The data contain about 41,000 clones, approximately 61% of them singletons. Germline V lookup: CDR1 LNHDA, CDR2 SQIVND (reference sequence). CDR3 length equals 15 residues. V lost 5 bases and J lost 3, with 14 bases in between. Over 95% purity was reached by all sorted populations.

The sequence derives from a man aged 25-45 years with type 1 diabetes. Some clones in this sample may be carry-over from other donors' samples. The sequenced material came from Tregs from blood. The chain carries TRBV19 and TRBJ1-5, with a possible D match to TRBD1 (6 bases). CDR3 loop: CASSVRRGYNQPQHF. CDR3 coding DNA: TGTGCCAGTAGTGTTAGAAGGGGGTACAATCAGCCCCAGCATTTT.